Listed below are T cell receptor beta chains from one sample, sequenced in a study of blood T cell repertoires in COVID-19. Measured with immunoSEQ multiplex PCR; TCRdb has only the in-frame clones, and not every one. The data contain 270,000 or so clones, roughly nine tenths of them singletons. Sequences were obtained from peripheral blood. The source of these receptors is a woman in her forties who had recovered from COVID-19. CDR3s include the opening cysteine and the closing phenylalanine or tryptophan. The order of the fields is clone size, D gene, CDR3 length, J gene, V gene, CDR3 protein, CDR3 DNA. A D gene is named only where the DNA matches it firmly. Expanded clones get a size class; other rows say once, few or many, or leave the size out.

abundance: -; d_gene: -; len: 14; j_gene: TRBJ2-3; v_gene: TRBV10-3; CDR3aa: CASAQAENKDTQYF; CDR3nt: TGTGCCAGCGCCCAAGCGGAGAACAAAGATACGCAGTATTTT
abundance: once; d_gene: TRBD2; len: 14; j_gene: TRBJ2-1; v_gene: TRBV12-5; CDR3aa: CASSTGTSVNEQFF; CDR3nt: TGTGCTAGCTCGACCGGGACTAGCGTTAATGAGCAGTTCTTC
abundance: -; d_gene: TRBD1; len: 12; j_gene: TRBJ1-1; v_gene: TRBV29-1; CDR3aa: CSGGTVGTEAFF; CDR3nt: TGCAGCGGTGGGACAGTAGGCACTGAAGCTTTCTTT
abundance: -; d_gene: -; len: 17; j_gene: TRBJ2-7; v_gene: TRBV12-1; CDR3aa: CASSPRRLAGGPEEQYF; CDR3nt: TGTGCCAGCAGCCCCCGCCGACTAGCGGGAGGGCCTGAAGAGCAGTACTTC
abundance: once; d_gene: -; len: 14; j_gene: TRBJ2-1; v_gene: TRBV24-1; CDR3aa: CATRGGGSYNEQFF; CDR3nt: TGTGCCACTAGGGGGGGCGGATCCTACAATGAGCAGTTCTTC
abundance: -; d_gene: TRBD2; len: 16; j_gene: TRBJ2-7; v_gene: TRBV7-9; CDR3aa: CASSSTRSGKTYEQYF; CDR3nt: TGTGCCAGCAGCTCAACCCGGAGCGGGAAGACCTACGAGCAGTACTTC
abundance: -; d_gene: -; len: 15; j_gene: TRBJ2-5; v_gene: TRBV9; CDR3aa: CASTVDGGARETQYF; CDR3nt: TGTGCCAGCACCGTAGATGGGGGGGCTCGAGAGACCCAGTACTTC
abundance: -; d_gene: -; len: 12; j_gene: TRBJ2-7; v_gene: TRBV12-3/TRBV12-4; CDR3aa: CASSDPGREGYF; CDR3nt: TGTGCCAGCAGTGACCCCGGGAGAGAGGGGTACTTC
abundance: -; d_gene: TRBD2; len: 17; j_gene: TRBJ2-1; v_gene: TRBV18; CDR3aa: CASSPRPLAGGNNEQFF; CDR3nt: TGTGCCAGCTCACCGCGACCCCTAGCGGGAGGGAACAATGAGCAGTTCTTC
abundance: -; d_gene: -; len: 14; j_gene: TRBJ2-7; v_gene: TRBV5-5; CDR3aa: CASSLSPTTYEQYF; CDR3nt: TGTGCCAGCAGCTTGTCTCCCACTACCTACGAGCAGTACTTC
abundance: -; d_gene: -; len: 15; j_gene: TRBJ2-1; v_gene: TRBV15; CDR3aa: CATSRDEGLSNEQFF; CDR3nt: TGTGCCACCAGCAGAGACGAGGGCCTCAGCAATGAGCAGTTCTTC
abundance: -; d_gene: -; len: 11; j_gene: TRBJ2-7; v_gene: TRBV5-4; CDR3aa: CASSLYSEQYF; CDR3nt: TGTGCCAGCAGCTTGTACAGCGAGCAGTACTTC
abundance: -; d_gene: -; len: 15; j_gene: TRBJ2-1; v_gene: TRBV6-1; CDR3aa: CASSEGSGGQDEQFF; CDR3nt: TGTGCCAGCAGTGAGGGTAGCGGTGGTCAAGATGAGCAGTTCTTC
abundance: -; d_gene: TRBD2; len: 17; j_gene: TRBJ2-7; v_gene: TRBV7-2; CDR3aa: CASSLYAGGHSSYEQYF; CDR3nt: TGTGCCAGCAGCTTATATGCGGGAGGGCACAGCTCCTACGAGCAGTACTTC
abundance: -; d_gene: TRBD1; len: 14; j_gene: TRBJ1-5; v_gene: TRBV19; CDR3aa: CASRAGQHNQPQHF; CDR3nt: TGTGCCAGTAGGGCGGGACAGCACAATCAGCCCCAGCATTTT
abundance: -; d_gene: TRBD1; len: 16; j_gene: TRBJ2-5; v_gene: TRBV7-8; CDR3aa: CASSLATGEYQETQYF; CDR3nt: TGTGCCAGCAGCTTAGCTACAGGGGAGTACCAAGAGACCCAGTACTTC